This TCR beta chain derives from a study of CXCR3-negative and CXCR3-positive naive CD8 T cells. At the level of the study: The total count of TRB reads reached around 140 million, and each library contributed about 1.5 +/- 0.3 million.

Germline V gene data show CDR1 as SEHNR and CDR2 as FQNEAQ (reference sequence). The CDR3 has 14 amino acids. CD45RO-CCR7+CD27+CD95- marked naive CD8+ T cells. The study's findings and limits: Whereas memory cells differed, naive CXCR3-negative and CXCR3-positive cells shared similar TRBV-TRBJ usage. Hydrophobicity of TRB CDR3s was greater in CXCR3-positive naive cells than in CXCR3-negative naive cells.

In regard to this clonotype: Its matching antigen is unknown.

Through 5' RACE with UMI labels, the TRB cDNA libraries were prepared. TCRdb reprocessed the 5' RACE reads, with one entry per CDR3 protein and no DNA. This table holds 65,000 to 75,000 distinct CDR3 sequences. Sample: naive CXCR3- CD8+ T cells from blood. Stated subset: CD45RO-CCR7+CD27+CD95- naive CD8+ T cells lacking CXCR3 (TNR3-). J is TRBJ2-7 and V is TRBV7-9. The clonotype originates from a human donor in good health. Some clones in this sample may be carry-over from other donors' samples. The chain's CDR3 is CASSLPSRPYEQYF.